The entry that follows covers one TCR beta chain sequence. These data belong to a study of blood T cells in healthy people across ages. Germline CDR1 and CDR2: MNHEY and SVGAGI. Trimming cost V 4 bases and J 18 bases, with 28 bases left between them. The CDR3 covers 16 residues. Alongside a J-beta primer mix, a sample-barcoded 5' primer served in a second PCR lasting about 7 to 12 cycles. Each CDR3 protein is one row after TCRdb ran MiXCR on the 5' RACE reads. The sample consists of some 1.6 million distinct CDR3 sequences, 34% of them appearing once. This chain joins TRBV6-5 and TRBJ1-6, with TRBD1 as a possible D gene (6 bases). The sample taken for sequencing was blood. The origin of this receptor is a woman under 40 in good health. DNA of the CDR3: TGTGCCAGCAGTTTGGGGTCCACAGCCACCGGGGGGGCCCGCCACTTT. It encodes CASSLGSTATGGARHF.